This T cell receptor (beta chain) was retrieved from a study of T cells in Graves' hyperthyroidism and ophthalmopathy. Researchers amplified the TCR beta CDR3 regions from RNA transcripts. HTBI primers were used for first-round RT-PCR of the TCR CDR3. From the multiplex PCR reads, TCRdb called clonotypes with MiXCR, one entry per CDR3 protein. The profile covers around 720,000 distinct CDR3 sequences, with just over 35% appearing a single time and approximately 31% taken by the ten largest. Trimming shortened V by 10 bases and J by 4 bases, and 16 bases separated the two germline ends. From germline, CDR1 is LNHDA and CDR2 SQIVND (reference sequence). The CDR3 is 14 amino acids.

The TCR originated in a woman aged 40 to 50 with Graves' hyperthyroidism. V gene TRBV19 combines with J gene TRBJ2-2; D might be TRBD1 or TRBD2, each matching 6 bases. Sequencing was performed on blood. The CDR3 is CAIRNPGATGELFF. CDR3 nucleotides: TGTGCCATCAGGAACCCGGGGGCCACCGGGGAGCTGTTTTTT.